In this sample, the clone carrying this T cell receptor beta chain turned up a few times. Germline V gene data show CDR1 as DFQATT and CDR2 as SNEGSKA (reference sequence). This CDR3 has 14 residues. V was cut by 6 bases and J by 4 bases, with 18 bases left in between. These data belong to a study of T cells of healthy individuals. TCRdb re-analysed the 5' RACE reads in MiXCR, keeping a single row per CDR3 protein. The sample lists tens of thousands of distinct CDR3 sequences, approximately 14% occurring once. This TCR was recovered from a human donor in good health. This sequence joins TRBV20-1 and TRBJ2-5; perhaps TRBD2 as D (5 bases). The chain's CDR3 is CSARRLAGLETQYF. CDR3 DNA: TGCAGTGCCCGACGGCTAGCCGGGTTAGAGACCCAGTACTTC.